Following are 32 T cell receptor beta chains from one sample sequenced in a study of blood T cells in healthy people across ages. It was with a sample-barcoded 5' primer and a J-beta primer mix that a second PCR of roughly 7 to 12 cycles was run. TCRdb reanalysed the 5' RACE reads using MiXCR and keeps one entry per CDR3 protein. This sample has under 800,000 distinct CDR3 sequences, with more than 20% found just once. Material: blood. The receptors stem from a man in his 70s in good health.

The J gene is TRBJ2-1, the V gene TRBV29-1; 10 bases agree with TRBD2. The CDR3 extends over 14 amino acids. Per germline, CDR1 SQVTM and CDR2 ANQGSEA. The J segment lost 3 bases and the V segment lost 7 bases, leaving 6 bases of the junction unmatched. The CDR3 here is CSAGTSVFYNEQFF. CDR3 sequence (DNA): TGCAGCGCGGGGACTAGCGTCTTCTACAATGAGCAGTTCTTC.

The chain is built from TRBV3-1 and TRBJ2-3; possible D gene TRBD2, 6 bases. V gave up 2 bases and J gave up 1 base, with 13 bases separating them. The CDR3 contains 16 residues. Germline V lookup: CDR1 LGHDT, CDR2 YNNKEL (reference sequence). The CDR3 region is CASSQFGEVGTDTQYF. The CDR3 nucleotides read TGTGCCAGCAGCCAATTTGGGGAGGTGGGCACAGATACGCAGTATTTT.

This clonotype showed up many times. V is TRBV12-3 or TRBV12-4 and J is TRBJ1-3; TRBD1 is a possible D gene (5 bases). The CDR3 spans 15 residues. V lost 5 bases, J lost 0 bases, and 11 bases lay in between. The CDR3 DNA is TGTGCCAGCAGTCACAGGACGAGCTCTGGAAACACCATATATTTT. Amino acids: CASSHRTSSGNTIYF.

This clonotype was detected only a few times. V usage is TRBV12-3 or TRBV12-4 and J usage is TRBJ2-3, with 11 bases aligning to TRBD2. CDR3 length: 16 residues. V trimming: 8 bases; J trimming: 0 bases; junction bases outside the gene matches: 7. The CDR3 spells CASWTGLAGSTDTQYF. DNA of the CDR3: TGTGCCAGCTGGACCGGACTAGCGGGTAGCACAGATACGCAGTATTTT.

This clonotype was counted a few times. This chain connects TRBV5-1 to TRBJ2-7, with TRBD2 identical over 8 bases. Germline CDR1 is SGHRS and CDR2 is YFSETQ. J gave up 1 base and V 4 bases, and 10 bases lay outside the gene matches. The CDR3 contains 16 residues. In nucleotides, the CDR3 is TGCGCCAGCAGCCCGGAAACTAGCGGTCTATCCTACGAGCAGTACTTC. Protein sequence: CASSPETSGLSYEQYF.

This clonotype was found a few times. The CDR3: CATSRFSGQETQYF. DNA of the CDR3: TGTGCCACCAGCAGATTTAGCGGTCAAGAGACCCAGTACTTC. The chain links TRBV15 to TRBJ2-5; D is perhaps TRBD2 (6 bases). The CDR3 is 14 residues long. CDR1 and CDR2 from the germline V gene are LNHNV and YYDKDF (reference sequence). The ends were cut back, 2 bases at V and 2 bases at J, with 9 bases in the middle.

The chain links TRBV11-2 to TRBJ2-4; D is unresolved. CDR1 and CDR2 from the germline V gene are SGHAT and FQNNGV. V shed 4 bases and J shed 6 bases, with 16 bases lying between them. The CDR3 contains 15 residues. CDR3 residues: CASSSTRTRGNIQYF. The CDR3 DNA follows: TGTGCCAGCAGCTCAACGCGTACACGCGGAAACATTCAGTACTTC.

The rearrangement links TRBV20-1 to TRBJ2-5, with D hard to call. Germline values: CDR1 DFQATT, CDR2 SNEGSKA (reference sequence). The CDR3 spans 13 residues. V lost 0 bases to trimming and J lost 2 bases, with 7 bases between them. The CDR3 sequence is CSARDPQQETQYF. CDR3 bases: TGCAGTGCTAGAGATCCACAGCAAGAGACCCAGTACTTC.

Concerning this clonotype itself: Mismatch with germline at one junction end may stem from a read error. The rearrangement links TRBV29-1 to TRBJ2-5; 12 positions agree with TRBD1. The DNA matches TRBJ2-1 better at its end, which makes the J call doubtful. Germline lookup yields CDR1 SQVTM and CDR2 ANQGSEA. The CDR3 loop spans 15 amino acids. DNA of the CDR3: TGCAGTGTTGATCCCCGGGACAGGGGGCTCAATGAGCAGTTCTTC. Translation: CSVDPRDRGLNEQFF.

This clonotype was seen only a few times. At one boundary the junction diverges from the germline segment, which might be a read error. The rearrangement links TRBV2 to TRBJ2-5, with no clear D. The closer fit of TRBJ2-7 to the DNA end suggests the J call may be wrong. Germline-derived CDR1 and CDR2 are SNHLY and FYNNEI. This CDR3 is 13 amino acids long. The CDR3 nucleotides read TGTGCCAGCAGGGGTCCCGGGTCCTCCGAGCAGTACTTC. Translating it yields CASRGPGSSEQYF.

This clonotype was seen more than once but under ten times. This chain links TRBV18 with TRBJ2-5; 8 bases match TRBD2. The DNA end lines up better with TRBJ2-7; the J call may be wrong. Germline assignment: CDR1 KGHSH and CDR2 LQKENI. This CDR3 has 17 amino acids. For the CDR3, the DNA is TGTGCCAGCTCACCATCTGGGGCGGGAGGAGTGGGCTACGAGCAGTACTTC. This gives the protein CASSPSGAGGVGYEQYF.

This clonotype was recorded at least ten times. The CDR3 region is CSVAEGGFF. CDR3 in DNA: TGCAGCGTTGCGGAGGGTGGGTTCTTC. The chain joins TRBV29-1 to TRBJ2-1; TRBD2 might be the D (6 bases). This CDR3 is built from 9 residues. Germline V gene sequence: CDR1 SQVTM, CDR2 ANQGSEA. V was shortened by 4 bases and J by 15 bases, with 10 bases between the two germline ends.

This clonotype was found a few times. The chain combines TRBV2 with TRBJ1-6; 10 nucleotides line up with TRBD1. Unmatched junction bases numbered 4, after V lost 6 bases and J lost 5 bases. Germline values: CDR1 SNHLY, CDR2 FYNNEI. This CDR3 spans 15 amino acids. CDR3 coding DNA: TGTGCCAGCAGCGCCGGGACAGGGGATAATTCACCCCTCCACTTT. Translated: CASSAGTGDNSPLHF. Based on the CDR3 plus reference TRBV2 and TRBJ1-6, the full variable domain is EPEVTQTPSHQVTQMGQEVILRCVPISNHLYFYWYRQILGQKVEFLVSFYNNEISEKSEIFDDQFSVERPDGSNFTLKIRSTKLEDSAMYFCASSAGTGDNSPLHFGNGTRLTVT.

This clonotype appeared a few times. This rearrangement joins TRBV6-1 to TRBJ2-2; D unresolved. CDR1 is MNHNS, CDR2 SASEGT, per germline. Trimming shortened V by 4 bases and J by 2 bases, and 8 bases separated the two germline ends. The CDR3 covers 14 residues. CDR3: CASSVPINTGELFF. In DNA form, the CDR3 reads TGTGCCAGCAGTGTTCCTATAAACACCGGGGAGCTGTTTTTT.

At least ten counts were recorded for this clonotype. This chain joins TRBV4-3 and TRBJ2-2; TRBD2 matches 8 bases. The CDR3 is 15 amino acids. Germline V gene sequence: CDR1 LGHNA, CDR2 YSLEER. The trim removed 0 bases at V and 4 bases at J, leaving 1 base unmatched. The CDR3 coding sequence is TGCGCCAGCAGCCAAGAGGGACTAGGCACCGGGGAGCTGTTTTTT. It encodes CASSQEGLGTGELFF.

This sequence joins TRBV20-1 and TRBJ2-5, with D unclear. This CDR3 region has 14 residues. Germline V gene data show CDR1 as DFQATT and CDR2 as SNEGSKA (reference sequence). Deletions cut 5 bases from V and 5 bases from J, with 18 bases between. The CDR3 DNA reads TGCAGTGCTTCTTTCTTCGGGCGCGTGGAGACCCAGTACTTC. Its protein product is CSASFFGRVETQYF.

This chain links TRBV5-1 with TRBJ2-6, with D possibly matching TRBD2 (5 bases). The germline V gene has CDR1 SGHRS and CDR2 YFSETQ. This CDR3 has 16 amino acids. Trimming shortened V by 1 base and J by 0 bases, and 8 bases separated the two germline ends. This CDR3 reads CASSLLGSSGANVLTF. The CDR3 region has the DNA TGCGCCAGCAGCTTGTTAGGGAGCTCTGGGGCCAACGTCCTGACTTTC.

Only a few counts were recorded for this clonotype. The CDR3, as DNA: TGTGCCAGCAGTTCTAAGTTTCAGTACTTC. It specifies CASSSKFQYF. The chain links TRBV28 to TRBJ2-7, with D uncertain. Germline CDR1 MDHEN, CDR2 SYDVKM. V was pared by 4 bases and J by 10 bases, with 8 bases between. CDR3 size: 10 residues.

This clonotype occurred a few times. V usage is TRBV6-5 and J usage is TRBJ2-1; 9 nucleotides match TRBD2. Germline V gene lookup returns CDR1 MNHEY and CDR2 SVGAGI. Trimming cost V 8 bases and J 9 bases; bases outside gene matches: 8. The CDR3 has 13 amino acids. Written as DNA, the CDR3 is TGTGCCAGCCGGACTAGCGCGGGTAGTGAGCAGTTCTTC. This translates into CASRTSAGSEQFF.

As concerns this clonotype: A much larger clone differs by one base, so this may be a read error. The chain recombines TRBV2 with TRBJ2-4; D is perhaps TRBD2 (5 bases). Germline V gives CDR1 SNHLY, CDR2 FYNNEI. The CDR3 loop spans 15 amino acids. The CDR3 protein is CASRIGGLAKSIQYF. The DNA for the CDR3 is TGTGCCAGCAGAATAGGCGGCCTAGCCAAAAGCATTCAGTACTTC.

This clonotype was counted at least ten times. The J gene is TRBJ2-1, the V gene TRBV2; D perhaps matches TRBD1 (5 bases). Looked up from germline, CDR1 is SNHLY and CDR2 is FYNNEI. The CDR3 is made up of 14 amino acids. Trimming took off 4 bases at V and 2 bases at J, with 9 bases between the two ends. CDR3: CASSGTNTYNEQFF. CDR3 DNA: TGTGCCAGCAGTGGGACAAATACCTACAATGAGCAGTTCTTC.

This clonotype occurred a few times. This chain links TRBV7-2 with TRBJ2-2; D unclear. Per germline, CDR1 SGHTA and CDR2 FQGNSA. Trimming stripped 1 base from V and 4 bases from J, with 4 bases between. The CDR3 is 13 amino acids. The CDR3 is CASSLVATGELFF. The CDR3 DNA is TGTGCCAGCAGCTTAGTGGCCACCGGGGAGCTGTTTTTT. The full variable domain, in which reference TRBV7-2 and TRBJ2-2 provide the parts outside the CDR3, is GAGVSQSPSNKVTEKGKDVELRCDPISGHTALYWYRQSLGQGLEFLIYFQGNSAPDKSGLPSDRFSAERTGGSVSTLTIQRTQQEDSAVYLCASSLVATGELFFGEGSRLTVL.

The chain couples TRBV28 to TRBJ2-7; 12 bases line up with TRBD2. Trimming cost V 4 bases and J 3 bases; bases outside gene matches: 10. There are 17 residues in the CDR3. The germline CDR1 and CDR2 sequences are MDHEN and SYDVKM. The CDR3: CASSSSSGRGTFYEQYF. CDR3 DNA: TGTGCCAGCAGTTCTTCTAGCGGGAGGGGGACATTCTACGAGCAGTACTTC.

The genes are TRBV12-3 or TRBV12-4 and TRBJ2-3, with 9 bases identical to TRBD1. The V gene end was trimmed by 5 bases and the J gene end by 13 bases; junction bases not matched to a gene: 7. CDR3 length equals 12 residues. The CDR3 nucleotides are TGTGCCAGCAGTCCCGGACAGGGGAGGAAGTATTTT. Protein product: CASSPGQGRKYF.

The chain has TRBV2 and TRBJ2-5; 11 positions match TRBD2. Germline CDR1 reads SNHLY; CDR2 reads FYNNEI. CDR3 length: 14 residues. The junction had 5 bases not matched to a gene; V was cut back by 7 bases and J by 4 bases. This CDR3 is CASKLAGGAETQYF. DNA for the CDR3: TGTGCCAGCAAGCTAGCGGGAGGAGCAGAGACCCAGTACTTC.

In this sample, this clonotype turned up a few times. The chain carries TRBV27 and TRBJ2-3; D is undetermined. Between the trimmed V and J ends, which lost 4 bases and 3 bases, there was a span of 14 bases. This CDR3 is built from 15 residues. The germline CDR1 and CDR2 sequences are MNHEY and SMNVEV (reference sequence). As DNA, the CDR3 is TGTGCCAGCAGTTCCCAGGTCACCTGGACAGATACGCAGTATTTT. It is translated as CASSSQVTWTDTQYF.

V is TRBV3-1 and J is TRBJ1-1; 7 positions match TRBD1. V lost 6 bases, J lost 4 bases, and 11 bases stayed unmatched. Germline CDR1 reads LGHDT; CDR2 reads YNNKEL (reference sequence). There are 15 residues in the CDR3. The CDR3 region is CASSYEWTGPTEAFF. The CDR3, as DNA: TGTGCCAGCAGTTACGAATGGACAGGCCCCACTGAAGCTTTCTTT.

This clonotype was observed a handful of times. The chain combines TRBV6-5 with TRBJ2-6; D is undetermined. The CDR3 runs to 14 residues. Trimming shortened V by 2 bases and J by 0 bases, and 2 bases separated the two germline ends. Germline-derived CDR1 and CDR2 are MNHEY and SVGAGI. The CDR3 coding sequence is TGTGCCAGCAGTTACCGCTCTGGGGCCAACGTCCTGACTTTC. It specifies CASSYRSGANVLTF.

The table lists this clonotype with a few counts. The chain has TRBV7-2 and TRBJ2-7, with 12 bases identical to TRBD2. The junction had 9 bases not matched to a gene; V was cut back by 5 bases and J by 4 bases. The germline V gene has CDR1 SGHTA and CDR2 FQGNSA. The CDR3 spans 16 residues. DNA for the CDR3: TGTGCCAGCAGCATTCTTCTAGCGGGAGGGGAATACGAGCAGTACTTC. Protein: CASSILLAGGEYEQYF.

V gene TRBV12-3 or TRBV12-4 combines with J gene TRBJ2-5; D is unclear. CDR3 size: 14 residues. The V end lost 3 bases, the J end lost 4 bases, and 12 bases lay between the germline ends. The CDR3 here is CASSFSTARETQYF. CDR3 bases: TGTGCCAGCAGTTTCTCTACAGCTCGAGAGACCCAGTACTTC.

This clonotype was counted a few times. The chain is built from TRBV5-1 and TRBJ1-3, with a weak D call TRBD1 (6 bases). This CDR3 has 15 residues. CDR1 and CDR2 from the germline V gene are SGHRS and YFSETQ. V was clipped by 1 base and J by 0 bases, with 8 bases between them. The CDR3 region is CASSLQGISGNTIYF. CDR3 sequence (DNA): TGCGCCAGCAGCTTGCAGGGGATCTCTGGAAACACCATATATTTT.

This chain connects TRBV6-5 to TRBJ2-1, with D perhaps matching TRBD1 (6 bases). Near its end, the DNA agrees better with TRBJ2-7, so the J call may be wrong. The CDR3 consists of 14 residues. The germline CDR1 and CDR2 sequences are MNHEY and SVGAGI. The CDR3 sequence: CASNEGHQAYEQYF. The CDR3 coding sequence is TGTGCCAGCAACGAGGGACACCAAGCCTACGAGCAGTACTTC.